Each of the 10 T cell receptor beta chains below was sequenced from the same sample in a study of T cell changes during pregnancy in multiple sclerosis. Using immunoSEQ multiplex PCR, the repertoire was profiled, and TCRdb retains in-frame clones only, with some absent. The table includes some 97,000 clones, more than 90% detected once. The sequenced sample was peripheral blood, obtained in the second trimester of pregnancy. These receptors all come from a female donor with multiple sclerosis, enrolled in a pregnancy study.

The chain carries TRBV6-6 and TRBJ2-5; 10 nucleotides match TRBD1. Germline assignment: CDR1 MNHNY and CDR2 SVGAGI (reference sequence). The CDR3 length is 15 residues. Trimming removed 6 bases from V and 4 bases from J; junction bases left unmatched: 8. The CDR3 reads CASRPTGGQRETQYF. The CDR3 DNA sequence: TGTGCCAGCAGACCGACAGGGGGCCAAAGAGAGACCCAGTACTTC.

This clone has more than one count but fewer than ten. The V and J genes are TRBV5-1 and TRBJ1-1, with D unresolved. The germline V and J ends were trimmed by 0 bases and 4 bases, with 13 bases remaining between them. Per the germline V gene, CDR1 is SGHRS and CDR2 is YFSETQ. This CDR3 comprises 15 residues. The CDR3 DNA reads as TGCGCCAGCAGCTTGGCTGAGGGAATACGCACTGAAGCTTTCTTT. This codes for CASSLAEGIRTEAFF.

The V gene is TRBV30, the J gene TRBJ1-3, with a weak D call TRBD1 (6 bases). Germline V lookup: CDR1 GTSNPN, CDR2 SVGIG (reference sequence). This CDR3 has 14 amino acids. V lost 1 base, J lost 5 bases, and 12 bases lay in between. The CDR3 here is CAWSARGGRNTIYF. Here the CDR3 DNA reads TGTGCCTGGAGTGCAAGGGGGGGGAGAAACACCATATATTTT.

The chain links TRBV21-1 to TRBJ2-7; the table's TRBD1 call for D was not verified on the DNA. TRBV21-1 is noted as a pseudogene. The CDR3 has 16 amino acids. CDR3 in amino acids: CASSIIPQVSSYEQYF. CDR3 DNA sequence: TGTGCCAGCAGCATCATACCACAGGTTTCCTCCTACGAGCAGTACTTC.

This chain joins TRBV29-1 and TRBJ2-7; 8 nucleotides match TRBD2. Germline CDR1 reads SQVTM; CDR2 reads ANQGSEA. This CDR3 has 16 residues. V dropped 4 bases and J dropped 3; count of bases not matched to a gene: 14. CDR3 residues: CSVGGLAGDGFYEQYF. The CDR3 nucleotides are TGCAGCGTTGGCGGGCTAGCGGGCGATGGGTTCTACGAGCAGTACTTC.

The V and J genes are TRBV2 and TRBJ1-1, with TRBD1 identical over 7 bases. Germline-derived CDR1 and CDR2 are SNHLY and FYNNEI. Trimming removed 7 bases from V and 0 bases from J; junction bases left unmatched: 11. The CDR3 loop spans 16 amino acids. Here the CDR3 DNA reads TGTGCCAGCACCCCGGGACAGCTCCTTATGAACACTGAAGCTTTCTTT. The encoded protein is CASTPGQLLMNTEAFF.

The chain links TRBV9 to TRBJ2-1; 9 bases fit TRBD2. The CDR3 covers 14 residues. Germline loops: CDR1 SGDLS, CDR2 YYNGEE. Unmatched junction bases numbered 0, after V lost 0 bases and J lost 5 bases. CDR3 residues: CASSVGTSDNEQFF. The CDR3 DNA reads as TGTGCCAGCAGCGTAGGGACTAGCGACAATGAGCAGTTCTTC.

V and J are TRBV4-2 and TRBJ2-2; 7 nucleotides agree with TRBD1. This CDR3 region has 18 residues. V was clipped by 1 base and J by 7 bases; unmatched bases: 15. Germline-derived CDR1 and CDR2 are LGHNA and YNFKEQ. For the CDR3, the DNA is TGTGCCAGCAGCCAAGGCCGACAGGGAACCTCTCCCCACGGGGAGCTGTTTTTT. This encodes CASSQGRQGTSPHGELFF.

The rearrangement uses TRBV19 and TRBJ1-5; 9 positions match TRBD1. Germline trimming cut 3 bases from V and 5 bases from J; bases unmatched to any gene: 8. Germline V gene sequence: CDR1 LNHDA, CDR2 SQIVND (reference sequence). The CDR3 loop spans 16 amino acids. CDR3 sequence (DNA): TGTGCCAGTAGTATTCTCCCGGGACAGGGCCATCAGCCCCAGCATTTT. This sequence encodes CASSILPGQGHQPQHF.

The rearrangement uses TRBV27 and TRBJ2-1, with 9 bases lining up with TRBD2. Germline assignment: CDR1 MNHEY and CDR2 SMNVEV (reference sequence). The CDR3 is 15 amino acids. V shed 3 bases, J shed 9 bases, and the junction held 9 bases outside the gene matches. DNA for the CDR3: TGTGCCAGCAGTTTGGGGCGGGGGGGAGACAGTGAGCAGTTCTTC. As protein: CASSLGRGGDSEQFF.